The 20 T cell receptor beta chains presented below share a single source sample, sequenced in a study of shared clonotypes between healthy human individuals. CD8 cells regarded as naive lacked CD45RO, were positively chosen for CCR7, and omitted terminally differentiated effector memory CD45RA+ cells. Here immunoSEQ multiplex PCR was the method, and the copy in TCRdb shows in-frame clones only, minus some. The profile shows 600,000 or so clones, around 96% of them singletons. Sequenced sample: naive CD8+ T cells sorted from blood. These TCRs come from a woman aged 25 to 39 in good health.

The chain is built from TRBV7-9 and TRBJ1-4; TRBD1 agrees at 8 bases. After removal of 5 bases from V and 5 bases from J, the junction contained 7 bases not matched to a gene. Germline-derived CDR1 and CDR2 are SEHNR and FQNEAQ (reference sequence). CDR3 length: 15 residues. CDR3 DNA: TGTGCCAGCAGCCTCGGACAGGGACTAAATGAAAAACTGTTTTTT. It yields the protein CASSLGQGLNEKLFF.

The chain carries TRBV27 and TRBJ2-3; unclear D gene. V lost 3 bases and J lost 4, with 14 bases in between. The CDR3 has 15 amino acids. The V gene's germline CDR1 is MNHEY and CDR2 SMNVEV (reference sequence). The DNA of the CDR3 is TGTGCCAGCAGTTTTTCCCCCCGGGTCGCAGATACGCAGTATTTT. Translated, it gives CASSFSPRVADTQYF.

The genes are TRBV11-3 and TRBJ2-7, with 9 bases matching TRBD1. Trimming cost V 5 bases and J 3 bases; bases outside gene matches: 5. This CDR3 is 14 amino acids long. CDR1 and CDR2 from the germline V gene are SGHNT and YENEEA. In DNA, the CDR3 is TGTGCCAGCAGCCTGCGGACAGGGGTCTACGAGCAGTACTTC. This codes for CASSLRTGVYEQYF. The whole variable domain, remainder taken from reference TRBV11-3 and TRBJ2-7, is EAGVVQSPRYKIIEKKQPVAFWCNPISGHNTLYWYLQNLGQGPELLIRYENEEAVDDSQLPKDRFSAERLKGVDSTLKIQPAELGDSAVYLCASSLRTGVYEQYFGPGTRLTVT.

This clone was detected only once. The gene calls are TRBV7-9 and TRBJ2-1; 10 nucleotides agree with TRBD2. CDR1 and CDR2 (germline): SEHNR, FQNEAQ (reference sequence). This CDR3 has 17 residues. Losses at the gene ends were 5 bases for V and 5 bases for J; bases not matched to a gene: 12. In DNA form, the CDR3 reads TGTGCCAGCAGCCCGACCCCCACTAGCGGGAAAAACAATGAGCAGTTCTTC. This codes for CASSPTPTSGKNNEQFF.

The V and J genes are TRBV28 and TRBJ2-1; D gene unclear. Germline CDR1 MDHEN, CDR2 SYDVKM. The V end was cut by 9 bases, the J end by 1 base, with 13 bases between. This CDR3 comprises 14 residues. The CDR3 DNA is TGTGCCAGTAATATTTGGGGTTCCTACAATGAGCAGTTCTTC. Protein sequence: CASNIWGSYNEQFF. The whole variable domain, filled in from reference TRBV28 and TRBJ2-1, reads DVKVTQSSRYLVKRTGEKVFLECVQDMDHENMFWYRQDPGLGLRLIYFSYDVKMKEKGDIPEGYSVSREKKERFSLILESASTNQTSMYLCASNIWGSYNEQFFGPGTRLTVL.

The chain employs TRBV2 and TRBJ2-7; D possibly uses TRBD1 or TRBD2 (7 bases each). Looked up from germline, CDR1 is SNHLY and CDR2 is FYNNEI. V lost 9 bases and J 3 bases, leaving 12 bases between the germline ends. CDR3 length: 12 amino acids. Written as DNA, the CDR3 is TGTGCCAGGCGGGGGACAGACTACGAGCAGTACTTC. Its protein product is CARRGTDYEQYF. The complete variable domain, with remaining parts taken from reference TRBV2 and TRBJ2-7, reads EPEVTQTPSHQVTQMGQEVILRCVPISNHLYFYWYRQILGQKVEFLVSFYNNEISEKSEIFDDQFSVERPDGSNFTLKIRSTKLEDSAMYFCARRGTDYEQYFGPGTRLTVT.

As concerns this clone: A junction boundary mismatches the germline segment, possibly from a read error. V is TRBV7-9 and J is TRBJ2-5, with TRBD2 as a possible D gene (5 bases). The CDR3 loop spans 15 amino acids. In germline, CDR1 is SEHNR, CDR2 FQNEAQ (reference sequence). CDR3 region: CASSSRGSGKETQYF. Here the CDR3 DNA reads TGTGCCAGCAGCTCGAGAGGGTCGGGCAAAGAAACCCAGTACTTC.

The genes are TRBV27 and TRBJ1-1; TRBD1 matches 7 bases. Losses at the gene ends were 3 bases for V and 1 base for J; bases not matched to a gene: 5. CDR3 length: 15 residues. Germline CDR1 reads MNHEY; CDR2 reads SMNVEV (reference sequence). CDR3 DNA sequence: TGTGCCAGCAGTTTCGATCAGGGGGGGAACACTGAAGCTTTCTTT. Translation: CASSFDQGGNTEAFF.

The chain combines TRBV9 with TRBJ1-3, with D maybe TRBD1 (6 bases). V was shortened by 5 bases and J by 6 bases, with 12 bases between the two germline ends. CDR1 and CDR2 (germline): SGDLS, YYNGEE. This CDR3 comprises 13 residues. DNA of the CDR3: TGTGCCAGCAGTCCCGGGGGCTTAAACACCATATATTTT. It translates to CASSPGGLNTIYF.

This clone has only a few counts. The genes are TRBV28 and TRBJ2-2; 12 nucleotides line up with TRBD2. The CDR3 covers 15 residues. Germline loops: CDR1 MDHEN, CDR2 SYDVKM. With V trimmed by 10 bases and J by 7 bases, 10 bases remained unmatched. DNA for the CDR3: TGTGCCACCCTCTCTAGCGGGAGGGCCCTCGGGGAGCTGTTTTTT. Translating gives CATLSSGRALGELFF.

This chain joins TRBV2 and TRBJ2-1, with a weak D call TRBD2 (5 bases). This CDR3 has 12 residues. The ends were cut back, 5 bases at V and 4 bases at J, with 6 bases in the middle. Per germline, CDR1 SNHLY and CDR2 FYNNEI. The DNA for the CDR3 is TGTGCCAGCAGTCCGGGGTACAATGAGCAGTTCTTC. Its protein product is CASSPGYNEQFF.

V gene TRBV6-1 combines with J gene TRBJ1-2; 8 bases align to TRBD1. CDR1 and CDR2 (germline): MNHNS, SASEGT. V lost 3 bases and J lost 4; bases outside the gene matches: 4. The CDR3 is 14 residues long. The chain's CDR3 is CASSETDRVYGYTF. CDR3 DNA sequence: TGTGCCAGCAGTGAGACGGACAGGGTCTATGGCTACACCTTC.

The table lists this clone with a count of one. This chain links TRBV5-4 with TRBJ2-3, with D uncertain. V was clipped by 0 bases and J by 2 bases, with 7 bases between them. This CDR3 contains 14 residues. Germline CDR1 and CDR2: SGHNT and YYREEE (reference sequence). The DNA for the CDR3 is TGTGCCAGCAGCTTGGTGGAGACCACAGATACGCAGTATTTT. Its translation is CASSLVETTDTQYF. The full variable domain, its missing parts supplied by reference TRBV5-4 and TRBJ2-3, is ETGVTQSPTHLIKTRGQQVTLRCSSQSGHNTVSWYQQALGQGPQFIFQYYREEENGRGNFPPRFSGLQFPNYSSELNVNALELDDSALYLCASSLVETTDTQYFGPGTRLTVL.

This clone was seen only once. At the DNA level, this CDR3 is encoded by other sequences in the same sample as well. V is TRBV7-9 and J is TRBJ2-7; TRBD1 is a possible D gene (6 bases). V was cut by 5 bases and J by 2 bases, with 10 bases left in between. Looked up from germline, CDR1 is SEHNR and CDR2 is FQNEAQ (reference sequence). The CDR3 is 13 residues long. The CDR3 loop is CASSPGQTYEQYF. CDR3 bases: TGTGCCAGCAGCCCCGGACAGACCTACGAGCAGTACTTC.

The table lists this clone with a count of one. V gene TRBV14 combines with J gene TRBJ2-1; tentative D call: TRBD2 (5 bases). Looked up from germline, CDR1 is SGHDN and CDR2 is FVKESK. The V end lost 2 bases, the J end lost 0 bases, and 17 bases lay between the germline ends. This CDR3 has 18 residues. CDR3 nucleotide sequence: TGTGCCAGCAGCCAACTATACCCAGCGGTGGGCTCCTACAATGAGCAGTTCTTC. Residues: CASSQLYPAVGSYNEQFF. The complete variable domain, with remaining parts taken from reference TRBV14 and TRBJ2-1, reads EAGVTQFPSHSVIEKGQTVTLRCDPISGHDNLYWYRRVMGKEIKFLLHFVKESKQDESGMPNNRFLAERTGGTYSTLKVQPAELEDSGVYFCASSQLYPAVGSYNEQFFGPGTRLTVL.

To note about this clone: Distinct nucleotide sequences in the sample also encode this CDR3. V and J are TRBV27 and TRBJ2-7; 12 bases map to TRBD2. This CDR3 region has 15 residues. V lost 3 bases and J lost 0; bases outside the gene matches: 0. CDR1 and CDR2 from the germline V gene are MNHEY and SMNVEV (reference sequence). The CDR3 is CASSLTSGSSYEQYF. The DNA for the CDR3 is TGTGCCAGCAGTTTGACTAGCGGGAGCTCCTACGAGCAGTACTTC.

Worth noting for this clone: This sample includes further DNA sequences coding for the same CDR3. V gene TRBV7-9 combines with J gene TRBJ2-1; D not resolved. CDR1 SEHNR and CDR2 FQNEAQ come from the germline V gene (reference sequence). Trimming removed 5 bases from V and 7 bases from J, with 6 bases in between. The CDR3 covers 11 residues. CDR3 DNA sequence: TGTGCCAGCAGCCCCCCAAATGAGCAGTTCTTC. Amino acids: CASSPPNEQFF. The whole variable domain, remainder taken from reference TRBV7-9 and TRBJ2-1, is DTGVSQNPRHKITKRGQNVTFRCDPISEHNRLYWYRQTLGQGPEFLTYFQNEAQLEKSRLLSDRFSAERPKGSFSTLEIQRTEQGDSAMYLCASSPPNEQFFGPGTRLTVL.

This chain connects TRBV18 to TRBJ2-7; no reliable D call. With 3 bases removed from V and 2 bases from J, the gap between germline ends came to 11 bases. The CDR3 spans 14 residues. The germline CDR1 and CDR2 sequences are KGHSH and LQKENI. The CDR3 protein is CASSPGESPYEQYF. CDR3 DNA: TGTGCCAGCTCACCCGGAGAAAGTCCCTACGAGCAGTACTTC. Variable domain in full (rest from reference TRBV18 and TRBJ2-7): NAGVMQNPRHLVRRRGQEARLRCSPMKGHSHVYWYRQLPEEGLKFMVYLQKENIIDESGMPKERFSAEFPKEGPSILRIQQVVRGDSAAYFCASSPGESPYEQYFGPGTRLTVT.

The chain is built from TRBV27 and TRBJ2-3; possibly TRBD1 for D (5 bases). Trimming removed 5 bases from V and 6 bases from J, with 6 bases in between. Germline V gives CDR1 MNHEY, CDR2 SMNVEV (reference sequence). CDR3 length equals 11 residues. CDR3 in DNA: TGTGCCAGCAGTCCAGGGGATACGCAGTATTTT. This translates into CASSPGDTQYF.

The chain employs TRBV25-1 and TRBJ2-1, with no clear D. Germline V CDR1 and CDR2: MGHDK, SYGVNS. Trimming pared 5 bases from V and 9 bases from J, leaving 5 bases between. This CDR3 is 10 amino acids long. As DNA, the CDR3 is TGTGCCAGCAGTCGGGTTGAGCAGTTCTTC. Translating gives CASSRVEQFF.